The entry below gives a single TCR beta chain sequence along with its context. Its antigen remains undetermined. Qualities for individual bases were not recorded, and no much larger clone is one base off. V lost 4 bases and J lost 1 base; the stretch between them is 4 bases long. CDR1 KGHSH and CDR2 LQKENI are derived from the germline V gene. Spanning cysteine to phenylalanine, the CDR3 consists of 12 amino acids. Only the CDR3 portion is preserved as DNA: 36 bases, with reading frame beginning at the first base. The immunoSEQ Assay was used to immunosequence TCRbeta CDR3 regions from genomic DNA. Genomic DNA was amplified by bias-controlled multiplex PCR before high-throughput sequencing. The authors processed their data as follows. To quantify the absolute abundance of each unique TCRbeta CDR3 region, the sequences were collapsed and filtered. Clonality was defined as 1 minus Pielou's evenness and was calculated using productive rearrangements only. Tumor T-cell fraction was calculated by normalizing TCRbeta template counts to the amount of usable DNA, which was estimated from several housekeeping genes. A previously published method was used to identify clones whose frequencies were significantly greater in on-treatment samples than in baseline samples. The immuneACCESS repertoire file appears here via TCRdb, limited to in-frame rearrangements. These files lack a portion of the clones; in checked studies, under half of the deficit traces to unresolved V genes, and the cause of the others is not known. V, J and clone size were drawn from that table, and D and trimming were deduced from the DNA. The sample includes roughly 2,000 clones, with over 15% observed a single time. 15% to 20% of the sample is taken by the ten largest.

The treatment or condition tag for this specimen amounts to: randomized to nivolumab then ipilimumab (arm A) or the reverse (arm B). Prior DNA-damaging chemotherapy had not been received by any trial patient. Samples came from patients with melanoma in CheckMate 064, a randomized, open-label phase II trial of sequential checkpoint blockade. Tumor TCR sequencing used genomic DNA from formalin-fixed paraffin-embedded (FFPE) tissue samples. The sample comes from a study of sequential checkpoint blockade in melanoma (dated by TCRdb to between 2018 and 2021). For the wider study: Patients were randomized 1:1 to first-line nivolumab followed by ipilimumab (arm A) or ipilimumab followed by nivolumab (arm B). Maintenance nivolumab came after both trial sequences. DNA from about 100 pretreatment melanoma tumor samples underwent TCRbeta immunosequencing. For under 25 patients, matched tumor biopsies were taken both before treatment and at week 13, after single-agent nivolumab (arm A) or ipilimumab (arm B). In around 80% of the matched pre- and post-treatment tumor biopsy pairs, both biopsies came from the same lesion. Overall study outcomes, separate from this receptor: Small sample sizes and reduced statistical power limited the analyses of tumor T-cell fraction within each arm. Larger, independent patient cohorts are needed to validate the response-prediction model that combines TCR metrics and mutation burden. Tumor T-cell fraction and clonality correlated with PD-L1 staining and CD8+ T-cell counts but not with mutational load. In the nivolumab-first arm (arm A), pretreatment tumor TIL clonality was associated with response (P = .04). Clinical benefit was about 30 times more likely to be achieved by patients whose tumor T-cell fraction and clonality increased by week 13.

The rearranged segments are TRBV18 and TRBJ1-1; the D gene cannot be named for sure. The material was tumor tissue (inferred from file names), obtained from a patient given nivolumab and ipilimumab in sequence. The clonotype comes from a human donor with melanoma. CDR3 reads: CASSRQNTEAFF. Read as DNA, the sequence is TGTGCCAGCTCACGACAGAACACTGAAGCTTTCTTT.